The 18 T cell receptor beta chains listed next were all sequenced from one sample in a study of blood T cell repertoires in COVID-19. The repertoire was sequenced with immunoSEQ multiplex PCR; TCRdb's copy has only in-frame clones and lacks some. The table shows fewer than 250,000 clones, with roughly nine tenths occurring only once. Sequenced: PBMCs or T cells enriched from blood (not recorded which). The source of these receptors is a woman under 30 who had recovered from COVID-19.

This clone has just one count. The genes are TRBV2 and TRBJ1-1, with 8 bases identical to TRBD1. Germline lookup yields CDR1 SNHLY and CDR2 FYNNEI. V was pared by 9 bases and J by 5 bases, with 5 bases of the junction left unmatched. CDR3 length equals 12 residues. Here the CDR3 reads CARDRAGTEAFF. CDR3 DNA sequence: TGTGCCAGGGACAGGGCGGGGACTGAAGCTTTCTTT.

The rearrangement uses TRBV10-3 and TRBJ2-5; weak D call: TRBD2 (5 bases). Germline V gene data show CDR1 as ENHRY and CDR2 as SYGVKD. The CDR3 length is 14 residues. The V and J ends lost 4 bases and 4 bases respectively, with 13 bases between them. The CDR3 loop is CAISATGEGETQYF. CDR3 DNA sequence: TGTGCCATCAGTGCTACGGGTGAGGGAGAGACCCAGTACTTC.

The gene calls are TRBV6-4 and TRBJ1-5; the match to TRBD1 covers 8 bases. Germline CDR1 MRHNA, CDR2 SNTAGT. The CDR3 totals 13 residues. Unmatched junction bases numbered 3, after V lost 3 bases and J lost 8 bases. The CDR3 spells CASSEDRGKPQHF. In nucleotides, the CDR3 is TGTGCCAGCAGTGAAGACAGGGGCAAGCCCCAGCATTTT.

This clone was counted a single time. This chain links TRBV29-1 with TRBJ2-1; 8 bases match TRBD1. This CDR3 comprises 14 residues. Germline V lookup: CDR1 SQVTM, CDR2 ANQGSEA. Trimming took 3 bases from V and 2 from J; bases not matched to a gene: 3. The CDR3 spells CSVEGTGTYNEQFF. The CDR3 DNA reads TGCAGCGTTGAGGGGACAGGAACCTACAATGAGCAGTTCTTC.

The chain has TRBV4-1 and TRBJ1-6; 11 positions agree with TRBD1. J lost 6 bases, V lost 1 base, and 11 bases had no gene match. The CDR3 contains 19 residues. Germline lookup yields CDR1 MGHRA and CDR2 YSYEKL. The CDR3 spells CASSQVGTGGSLPNSPLHF. As DNA, the CDR3 is TGCGCCAGCAGCCAAGTTGGGACAGGGGGTTCCCTACCTAATTCACCCCTCCACTTT.

This rearrangement joins TRBV6-1 to TRBJ1-5; weak D call: TRBD1 (5 bases). Per germline, CDR1 MNHNS and CDR2 SASEGT. The V end lost 3 bases, the J end lost 4 bases, and 10 bases lay between the germline ends. The CDR3 is 14 residues long. This CDR3 is CASSELTANQPQHF. DNA for the CDR3: TGTGCCAGCAGTGAGTTGACAGCAAATCAGCCCCAGCATTTT.

The chain is built from TRBV24-1 and TRBJ2-1, with a possible D match to TRBD2 (6 bases). V shed 4 bases and J shed 6 bases, with 18 bases lying between them. The CDR3 has 16 amino acids. CDR1 is KGHDR, CDR2 SFDVKD, per germline. The CDR3 nucleotides are TGTGCCACCAGTGACGCAGCGGGTCTGACCAGCAATGAGCAGTTCTTC. As protein: CATSDAAGLTSNEQFF.

V and J are TRBV12-3 or TRBV12-4 and TRBJ1-2; 8 bases fit TRBD1. Losses at the gene ends were 2 bases for V and 8 bases for J; bases not matched to a gene: 4. The CDR3 loop spans 13 amino acids. The CDR3 reads CASSLLRGRGYTF. The DNA of the CDR3 is TGTGCCAGCAGTTTACTCAGGGGGCGCGGCTACACCTTC.

The J gene is TRBJ1-6, the V gene TRBV18; D gene unclear. The CDR3 spans 15 residues. V lost 5 bases to trimming and J lost 6 bases, with 14 bases between them. Germline loops: CDR1 KGHSH, CDR2 LQKENI. In nucleotides, the CDR3 is TGTGCCAGCTCATCCTCTGAGGCAATTAATTCACCCCTCCACTTT. Protein sequence: CASSSSEAINSPLHF.

The V and J genes are TRBV27 and TRBJ2-7; D is perhaps TRBD2 (5 bases). Trimming took 7 bases from V and 2 from J, leaving 15 bases between them. The CDR3 has 14 residues. CDR1 and CDR2 from the germline V gene are MNHEY and SMNVEV (reference sequence). CDR3 bases: TGTGCCAGCAACCCCGCGAGGGAGACCTACGAGCAGTACTTC. This codes for CASNPARETYEQYF.

This clone was observed once. This rearrangement joins TRBV9 to TRBJ1-1; 8 bases are shared with TRBD1. Looked up from germline, CDR1 is SGDLS and CDR2 is YYNGEE. V was clipped by 4 bases and J by 4 bases; unmatched bases: 6. This CDR3 has 14 residues. The CDR3 is CASSPTGQVTEAFF. As DNA, the CDR3 is TGTGCCAGCAGCCCTACGGGACAGGTCACTGAAGCTTTCTTT.

This clone was seen a single time. The chain couples TRBV2 to TRBJ1-1; perhaps TRBD1 as D (5 bases). V dropped 6 bases and J dropped 5 bases, with 13 bases sitting between them. CDR3 length equals 13 residues. The V gene's germline CDR1 is SNHLY and CDR2 FYNNEI. The CDR3 here is CASRGESGTEAFF. As DNA, the CDR3 is TGTGCCAGCAGAGGGGAAAGTGGAACTGAAGCTTTCTTT.

The gene calls are TRBV7-3 and TRBJ2-3, with D hard to call. Trimming stripped 6 bases from V and 2 bases from J, with 15 bases between. CDR1 is SGHTA and CDR2 is FQGTGA in the germline V gene. This CDR3 comprises 15 residues. CDR3 protein: CASRVLADVTDTQYF. CDR3 DNA sequence: TGTGCCAGCAGGGTTTTGGCGGATGTCACAGATACGCAGTATTTT.

This clone has more than one count but fewer than ten. The chain combines TRBV28 with TRBJ2-4; D is perhaps TRBD2 (5 bases). V was trimmed by 8 bases and J by 3 bases, leaving 14 bases between them. The CDR3 has 14 amino acids. Germline CDR1 MDHEN, CDR2 SYDVKM. The CDR3 nucleotides are TGTGCCAGCGGGAAAGCGGAACACAAAAACATTCAGTACTTC. Translating gives CASGKAEHKNIQYF.

The gene calls are TRBV6-5 and TRBJ1-5, with a possible D match to TRBD1 (5 bases). The CDR3 sequence is 13 residues long. Trimming took off 9 bases at V and 3 bases at J, with 12 bases between the two ends. Germline assignment: CDR1 MNHEY and CDR2 SVGAGI. CDR3 in amino acids: CARQGTHNQPQHF. DNA of the CDR3: TGTGCCAGGCAGGGAACCCACAATCAGCCCCAGCATTTT.

The chain joins TRBV6-5 to TRBJ1-4; TRBD1 matches 9 bases. Germline V gene lookup returns CDR1 MNHEY and CDR2 SVGAGI. CDR3 length: 14 residues. Unmatched junction bases numbered 6, after V lost 5 bases and J lost 8 bases. CDR3 amino acids: CASSLDRGGEKLFF. The CDR3 region has the DNA TGTGCCAGCAGTCTGGACAGGGGCGGCGAAAAACTGTTTTTT.

The V and J genes are TRBV27 and TRBJ1-6, with 8 nucleotides matching TRBD1. The junction had 2 bases not matched to a gene; V was cut back by 0 bases and J by 7 bases. Germline V gene sequence: CDR1 MNHEY, CDR2 SMNVEV (reference sequence). The CDR3 is made up of 15 amino acids. CDR3 DNA: TGTGCCAGCAGTTTATCGCAGGGGGCGAATTCACCCCTCCACTTT. Residues: CASSLSQGANSPLHF.

This clone was observed once. The rearrangement links TRBV28 to TRBJ1-2; TRBD1 might be the D (6 bases). Germline V gene data show CDR1 as MDHEN and CDR2 as SYDVKM. With 6 bases removed from V and 4 bases from J, the gap between germline ends came to 12 bases. The CDR3 is 13 residues long. This CDR3 reads CASRTGLLYGYTF. The CDR3 DNA follows: TGTGCCAGCAGGACAGGACTGCTCTATGGCTACACCTTC.